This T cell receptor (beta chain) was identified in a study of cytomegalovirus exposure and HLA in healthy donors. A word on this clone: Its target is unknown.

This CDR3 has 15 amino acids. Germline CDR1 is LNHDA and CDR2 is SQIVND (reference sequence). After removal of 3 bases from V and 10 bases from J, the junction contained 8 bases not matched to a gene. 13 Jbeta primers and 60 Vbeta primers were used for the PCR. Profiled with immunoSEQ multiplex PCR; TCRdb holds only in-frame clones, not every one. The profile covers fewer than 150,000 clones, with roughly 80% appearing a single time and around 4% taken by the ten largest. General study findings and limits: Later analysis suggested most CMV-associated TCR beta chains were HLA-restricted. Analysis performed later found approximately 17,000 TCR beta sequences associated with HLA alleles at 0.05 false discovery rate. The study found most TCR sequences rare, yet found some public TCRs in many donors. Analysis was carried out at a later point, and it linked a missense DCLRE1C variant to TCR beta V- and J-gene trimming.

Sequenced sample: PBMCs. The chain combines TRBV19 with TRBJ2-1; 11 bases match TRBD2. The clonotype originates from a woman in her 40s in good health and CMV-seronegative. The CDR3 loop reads CASSIGTSGTREQFF. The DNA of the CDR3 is TGTGCCAGTAGTATCGGGACTAGCGGTACAAGAGAGCAGTTCTTC.